These 17 T cell receptor beta chains were all obtained from the same sample, sequenced in a study of T cell responses to AZD1222 COVID-19 vaccine. Profiling relied on immunoSEQ multiplex PCR, and the TCRdb table lists in-frame clones only, not all of them. The sample carries about 140,000 clones, 85% to 95% recorded once. The source was peripheral blood, collected after recovery from COVID-19. These receptors were collected from an adult who had recovered from COVID-19.

The rearrangement joins TRBV6-6 to TRBJ2-1; 11 bases line up with TRBD2. The J segment lost 1 base and the V segment lost 5 bases, leaving 13 bases of the junction unmatched. Germline V CDR1 and CDR2: MNHNY, SVGAGI (reference sequence). The CDR3 extends over 19 amino acids. The CDR3 loop is CASSPHTGTSGLSYNEQFF. The CDR3, as DNA: TGTGCCAGCAGTCCCCACACCGGGACTAGCGGCCTTTCCTACAATGAGCAGTTCTTC.

The V call is TRBV30, the J call TRBJ1-2; no definite D call. There are 15 residues in the CDR3. V shed 6 bases and J shed 8 bases, with 25 bases lying between them. CDR1 GTSNPN and CDR2 SVGIG come from the germline V gene (reference sequence). CDR3 sequence (DNA): TGTGCCTGCTCAAGGGTGGAAGTTTTTTTATTAGGCTACACCTTC. Translated, it gives CACSRVEVFLLGYTF.

The chain uses TRBV7-3 and TRBJ2-3, with 9 bases fitting TRBD2. The CDR3 loop spans 17 amino acids. From germline, CDR1 is SGHTA and CDR2 FQGTGA. J lost 0 bases, V lost 2 bases, and 6 bases had no gene match. This chain's CDR3 is CASSLVLAGVSTDTQYF. The CDR3, as DNA: TGTGCCAGCAGCTTAGTTTTAGCGGGAGTAAGCACAGATACGCAGTATTTT.

The genes are TRBV4-1 and TRBJ2-1; 12 nucleotides agree with TRBD2. Germline V CDR1 and CDR2: MGHRA, YSYEKL. The ends lost 6 bases at V and 7 bases at J; junction bases unmatched: 4. The CDR3 runs 14 residues. DNA of the CDR3: TGCGCCAGCAGGGGACTAGCGGGTGGGAATGAGCAGTTCTTC. It is translated as CASRGLAGGNEQFF.

The chain recombines TRBV10-3 with TRBJ2-7; D perhaps matches TRBD2 (7 bases). Germline CDR1 and CDR2: ENHRY and SYGVKD. V gave up 4 bases and J gave up 1 base, with 17 bases separating them. This CDR3 is built from 16 residues. CDR3 in amino acids: CAISALNREGSYEQYF. The CDR3 DNA reads as TGTGCCATCAGTGCCCTCAACAGGGAGGGGTCCTACGAGCAGTACTTC.

The rearrangement joins TRBV6-5 to TRBJ1-5, with 7 bases aligning to TRBD1. Trimming cost V 1 base and J 4 bases; bases outside gene matches: 1. Germline lookup yields CDR1 MNHEY and CDR2 SVGAGI. The CDR3 spans 14 residues. CDR3 DNA: TGTGCCAGCAGTTACTTGGGACAGAATCAGCCCCAGCATTTT. This sequence encodes CASSYLGQNQPQHF.

The V and J genes are TRBV19 and TRBJ2-3, with D perhaps TRBD1 (6 bases). The germline V gene has CDR1 LNHDA and CDR2 SQIVND (reference sequence). The CDR3 runs to 14 residues. V was shortened by 3 bases and J by 4 bases, with 11 bases between the two germline ends. CDR3 amino acids: CASSISRGPDTQYF. CDR3 in DNA: TGTGCCAGTAGTATCAGCAGGGGCCCAGATACGCAGTATTTT.

A few counts support this clone. This rearrangement joins TRBV4-2 to TRBJ2-4; TRBD2 agrees at 11 bases. With 4 bases clipped from V and 6 bases from J, the junction kept 5 bases outside the gene matches. CDR1 is LGHNA, CDR2 YNFKEQ, per germline. The CDR3 spans 15 residues. The CDR3 sequence is CASSPTSGIGNIQYF. As DNA, the CDR3 is TGTGCCAGCAGCCCGACTAGCGGGATAGGAAACATTCAGTACTTC.

The gene calls are TRBV6-5 and TRBJ1-6; perhaps TRBD1 as D (5 bases). The CDR3 has 14 residues. Trimming stripped 8 bases from V and 7 bases from J, with 15 bases between. Germline CDR1 and CDR2: MNHEY and SVGAGI. The CDR3 protein is CASQTGGENSPLHF. The DNA for the CDR3 is TGTGCCAGCCAGACGGGAGGGGAGAATTCACCCCTCCACTTT.

The CDR3 DNA sequence: TGTGCCAGCAGCCTCGCCGTTTACAATGAGCAGTTCTTC. Translated: CASSLAVYNEQFF. The chain is built from TRBV7-8 and TRBJ2-1, with D uncertain. Trimming stripped 5 bases from V and 4 bases from J, with 9 bases between. The CDR3 totals 13 residues. Germline CDR1 and CDR2: SGHVS and FQNEAQ.

The chain has TRBV4-1 and TRBJ1-4, with 7 positions matching TRBD1. V trimming: 1 base; J trimming: 10 bases; junction bases outside the gene matches: 9. Looked up from germline, CDR1 is MGHRA and CDR2 is YSYEKL. The CDR3 runs to 15 residues. In nucleotides, the CDR3 is TGCGCCAGCAGCCAAGCAGGGGGGCGGGGAGGAAAACTGTTTTTT. Translating gives CASSQAGGRGGKLFF.

The rearrangement joins TRBV28 to TRBJ2-7; D gene uncertain. With 3 bases removed from V and 7 bases from J, the gap between germline ends came to 13 bases. Per the germline V gene, CDR1 is MDHEN and CDR2 is SYDVKM. The CDR3 covers 13 residues. CDR3 nucleotide sequence: TGTGCCAGCAGTTTGCCCCCGATTAGTGAGCAGTACTTC. This encodes CASSLPPISEQYF.

The J gene is TRBJ1-5, the V gene TRBV28; possible D gene TRBD1, 6 bases. V lost 6 bases and J lost 3, with 12 bases in between. The CDR3 is 14 residues long. In germline, CDR1 is MDHEN, CDR2 SYDVKM. CDR3 loop: CASSLRGFNQPQHF. The CDR3 DNA follows: TGTGCCAGCAGCCTCAGGGGATTCAATCAGCCCCAGCATTTT.

V is TRBV29-1 and J is TRBJ2-2; D not certain. V lost 5 bases and J lost 6, with 4 bases in between. The CDR3 extends over 10 amino acids. From germline, CDR1 is SQVTM and CDR2 ANQGSEA. The CDR3 is CSVMAGELFF. The CDR3 DNA reads as TGCAGCGTTATGGCCGGGGAGCTGTTTTTT.

This clone has just one count. The chain recombines TRBV6-6 with TRBJ2-7; the match to TRBD2 covers 11 bases. This CDR3 comprises 16 residues. Germline assignment: CDR1 MNHNY and CDR2 SVGAGI (reference sequence). Trimming took 6 bases from V and 2 from J; bases not matched to a gene: 9. The CDR3 here is CASRGGASGRTYEQYF. The CDR3 DNA follows: TGTGCCAGCAGGGGTGGAGCTAGCGGGAGGACCTACGAGCAGTACTTC.

This chain uses TRBV20-1 with TRBJ1-1; the D is unclear. V shed 3 bases and J shed 4 bases, with 12 bases lying between them. Germline V gene lookup returns CDR1 DFQATT and CDR2 SNEGSKA (reference sequence). The CDR3 has 13 amino acids. Written as DNA, the CDR3 is TGCAGTGCTAGTGATGGGAGTAGCACTGAAGCTTTCTTT. Translated: CSASDGSSTEAFF.

Only one count was recorded for this clone. The V call is TRBV28, the J call TRBJ2-2, with no clear D. Germline assignment: CDR1 MDHEN and CDR2 SYDVKM. The CDR3 covers 13 residues. The germline V and J ends were trimmed by 5 bases and 7 bases, with 11 bases remaining between them. The CDR3 spells CASSLYRIGELFF. CDR3 coding DNA: TGTGCCAGCAGTCTCTACAGAATCGGGGAGCTGTTTTTT.